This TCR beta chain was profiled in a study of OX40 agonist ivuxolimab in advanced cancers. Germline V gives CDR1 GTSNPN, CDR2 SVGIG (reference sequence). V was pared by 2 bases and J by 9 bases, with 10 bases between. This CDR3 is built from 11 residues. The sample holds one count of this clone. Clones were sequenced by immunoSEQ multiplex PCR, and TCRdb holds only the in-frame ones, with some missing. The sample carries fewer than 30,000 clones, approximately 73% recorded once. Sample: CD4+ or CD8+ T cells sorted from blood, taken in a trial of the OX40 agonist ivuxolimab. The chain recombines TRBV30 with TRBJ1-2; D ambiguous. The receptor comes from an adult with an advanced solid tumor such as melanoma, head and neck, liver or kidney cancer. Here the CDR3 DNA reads TGTGCCTGGAGTCTTCAATGGAGCTACACCTTC. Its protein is CAWSLQWSYTF.